The 30 T cell receptor beta chains below come from one sample, sequenced in a study of CD8 T cells in ankylosing spondylitis. TCRdb fed the 5' RACE reads into MiXCR, producing one record per CDR3 protein. Of around 300,000 distinct CDR3 sequences in the sample, around 21% were seen once. What was sequenced was blood, either unsorted or a sorted T cell fraction (not recorded which). The receptor source for this set is a female donor with ankylosing spondylitis or in good health (not recorded which).

The rearrangement joins TRBV7-2 to TRBJ1-4; D may be TRBD1 (6 bases). Trimming left V 5 bases short and J 6 bases short, with 13 bases between. CDR3 length: 14 residues. Per the germline V gene, CDR1 is SGHTA and CDR2 is FQGNSA. This chain's CDR3 is CASSPRGGDEKLFF. The CDR3 nucleotides read TGTGCCAGCAGCCCCCGGGGGGGCGATGAAAAACTGTTTTTT.

The chain joins TRBV7-2 to TRBJ2-7; no firm D call. Between the trimmed V and J ends, which lost 5 bases and 11 bases, there was a span of 19 bases. The CDR3 covers 13 residues. Germline values: CDR1 SGHTA, CDR2 FQGNSA. Here the CDR3 reads CASSPTPLTAEYF. The CDR3 DNA follows: TGTGCCAGCAGCCCAACCCCCTTGACGGCGGAGTACTTC.

This clonotype was counted only a few times. The chain combines TRBV25-1 with TRBJ2-7; D not resolved. V lost 2 bases, J lost 2 bases, and 13 bases lay in between. The V gene's germline CDR1 is MGHDK and CDR2 SYGVNS. The CDR3 covers 15 residues. The CDR3 coding sequence is TGTGCCAGCAGTGAAGGGGAACTTGAAGCCTACGAGCAGTACTTC. It codes for CASSEGELEAYEQYF.

The chain carries TRBV6-2 or TRBV6-3 and TRBJ2-1; 9 nucleotides line up with TRBD2. CDR1 is MNHEY and CDR2 is SVGEGT in the germline V gene. After removal of 5 bases from V and 2 bases from J, the junction contained 4 bases not matched to a gene. This CDR3 spans 15 amino acids. CDR3 sequence: CASSPVAGAYNEQFF. For the CDR3, the DNA is TGTGCCAGCAGTCCAGTAGCGGGGGCCTACAATGAGCAGTTCTTC.

The chain couples TRBV20-1 to TRBJ1-6; D is possibly TRBD1 (5 bases). The CDR3 is 15 residues long. Trimming cost V 2 bases and J 6 bases, with 14 bases left between them. Germline CDR1 and CDR2: DFQATT and SNEGSKA (reference sequence). The CDR3 is CSARIPREVNSPLHF. CDR3 in DNA: TGCAGTGCTAGAATCCCCAGGGAGGTTAATTCACCCCTCCACTTT.

This clonotype was detected ten times or more. The CDR3 DNA follows: TGCAGCGTTGCTAGGGGCAACACTGAAGCTTTCTTT. This gives the protein CSVARGNTEAFF. V usage is TRBV29-1 and J usage is TRBJ1-1, with D possibly being TRBD1 (5 bases). Germline CDR1 and CDR2: SQVTM and ANQGSEA. This CDR3 is 12 amino acids long. Trimming cost V 4 bases and J 2 bases, with 8 bases left between them.

J is TRBJ2-2 and V is TRBV24-1, with D perhaps TRBD1 (6 bases). This CDR3 has 15 amino acids. Germline V lookup: CDR1 KGHDR, CDR2 SFDVKD. The V and J ends lost 6 bases and 4 bases respectively, with 14 bases between them. The CDR3 reads CATSSRQAPTGELFF. DNA for the CDR3: TGTGCCACCAGTTCGAGACAGGCACCCACCGGGGAGCTGTTTTTT.

The chain employs TRBV14 and TRBJ1-2; 8 bases match TRBD1. Trimming at V came to 5 bases and at J to 4 bases, leaving 9 bases not matched to a gene. The CDR3 extends over 15 amino acids. Germline lookup yields CDR1 SGHDN and CDR2 FVKESK. The CDR3 spells CASSATQGALYGYTF. In DNA form, the CDR3 reads TGTGCCAGCAGCGCTACCCAGGGGGCTCTCTATGGCTACACCTTC. Together with reference TRBV14 and TRBJ1-2, the CDR3 gives the full variable domain: EAGVTQFPSHSVIEKGQTVTLRCDPISGHDNLYWYRRVMGKEIKFLLHFVKESKQDESGMPNNRFLAERTGGTYSTLKVQPAELEDSGVYFCASSATQGALYGYTFGSGTRLTVV.

In this sample, this clonotype turned up a few times. The V call is TRBV12-3 or TRBV12-4, the J call TRBJ2-1; unclear D gene. Trimming shortened V by 4 bases and J by 10 bases, and 14 bases separated the two germline ends. CDR3 length equals 13 residues. The CDR3 DNA follows: TGTGCCAGCAGTTCCCCCATGAGAAGCGAGCAGTTCTTC. As protein: CASSSPMRSEQFF.

This clonotype turned up a few times. V usage is TRBV20-1 and J usage is TRBJ2-1; possible D gene TRBD2, 5 bases. V was trimmed by 0 bases and J by 9 bases, leaving 12 bases between them. In germline, CDR1 is DFQATT, CDR2 SNEGSKA (reference sequence). This CDR3 has 13 residues. CDR3 coding DNA: TGCAGTGCTAGAGATGGGCTAGCACTTGAGCAGTTCTTC. It is translated as CSARDGLALEQFF.

This clonotype was seen only a few times. The chain is built from TRBV7-7 and TRBJ2-3, with a weak D call TRBD2 (6 bases). Germline loops: CDR1 SSHAT, CDR2 FNYEAQ (reference sequence). Trimming cost V 3 bases and J 3 bases, with 10 bases left between them. The CDR3 totals 14 residues. CDR3 coding DNA: TGTGCCAGCAGCTTGGAGGGGCTAACAGATACGCAGTATTTT. Translation: CASSLEGLTDTQYF.

This clonotype was seen a few times. This sequence joins TRBV5-1 and TRBJ2-7; TRBD2 is a possible D gene (6 bases). Germline assignment: CDR1 SGHRS and CDR2 YFSETQ. This CDR3 has 14 amino acids. V was pared by 3 bases and J by 3 bases, with 13 bases between. The CDR3 region has the DNA TGCGCCAGCAGCTGGCGGCAGGGAGGCTACGAGCAGTACTTC. Its translation is CASSWRQGGYEQYF. The complete variable domain, with remaining parts taken from reference TRBV5-1 and TRBJ2-7, reads KAGVTQTPRYLIKTRGQQVTLSCSPISGHRSVSWYQQTPGQGLQFLFEYFSETQRNKGNFPGRFSGRQFSNSRSEMNVSTLELGDSALYLCASSWRQGGYEQYFGPGTRLTVT.

The chain carries TRBV9 and TRBJ2-7, with D perhaps assigned TRBD1 or TRBD2 (5 bases each). The CDR3 loop spans 14 amino acids. The germline V gene encodes CDR1 SGDLS and CDR2 YYNGEE. Deletions cut 0 bases from V and 5 bases from J, with 12 bases between. The CDR3 protein is CASSVGGFGHEQYF. The CDR3 DNA is TGTGCCAGCAGCGTAGGGGGGTTCGGCCACGAGCAGTACTTC. Combining the CDR3 with reference TRBV9 and TRBJ2-7 gives the whole variable domain DSGVTQTPKHLITATGQRVTLRCSPRSGDLSVYWYQQSLDQGLQFLIQYYNGEERAKGNILERFSAQQFPDLHSELNLSSLELGDSALYFCASSVGGFGHEQYFGPGTRLTVT.

This clonotype was observed a handful of times. This chain joins TRBV20-1 and TRBJ2-1, with D perhaps TRBD2 (6 bases). The V and J ends lost 2 bases and 0 bases respectively, with 17 bases between them. The CDR3 is 17 amino acids. CDR1 and CDR2 from the germline V gene are DFQATT and SNEGSKA (reference sequence). In DNA, the CDR3 is TGCAGTGCTAGACACACCCCGGGACTCCGCTCCTACAATGAGCAGTTCTTC. Translating gives CSARHTPGLRSYNEQFF.

In this sample, this clonotype turned up many times. V usage is TRBV29-1 and J usage is TRBJ2-7; the D gene could be TRBD1 or TRBD2 (5 bases each). The germline V gene has CDR1 SQVTM and CDR2 ANQGSEA. The V end was cut by 7 bases, the J end by 7 bases, with 23 bases between. This CDR3 has 14 amino acids. CDR3 protein: CSAGALGMSAEQYF. CDR3 DNA: TGCAGCGCCGGGGCGCTCGGGATGTCGGCAGAGCAGTACTTC.

The J gene is TRBJ1-2, the V gene TRBV19, with a weak D call TRBD1 (5 bases). Trimming took off 6 bases at V and 4 bases at J, with 15 bases between the two ends. The germline gives CDR1 LNHDA, CDR2 SQIVND (reference sequence). The CDR3 totals 14 residues. CDR3 sequence: CASSLLVRGYGYTF. CDR3 DNA sequence: TGTGCCAGTAGCCTCCTTGTAAGGGGCTATGGCTACACCTTC.

This clonotype was seen repeatedly, ten times or more. This chain joins TRBV7-2 and TRBJ2-3, with TRBD2 matching over 8 bases. This CDR3 contains 16 residues. In germline, CDR1 is SGHTA, CDR2 FQGNSA. V dropped 5 bases and J dropped 4; count of bases not matched to a gene: 11. The CDR3 DNA reads TGTGCCAGCAGCCCGCCCACAGCGGGAGAATCAGATACGCAGTATTTT. Protein sequence: CASSPPTAGESDTQYF.

The V and J genes are TRBV5-1 and TRBJ2-3; 11 positions match TRBD2. The junction had 4 bases not matched to a gene; V was cut back by 4 bases and J by 0 bases. Germline CDR1 is SGHRS and CDR2 is YFSETQ. The CDR3 extends over 16 amino acids. The CDR3 nucleotides are TGCGCCAGCAGCCTTAGCGGGAGGGGTAGCACAGATACGCAGTATTTT. Protein product: CASSLSGRGSTDTQYF. Based on the CDR3 plus reference TRBV5-1 and TRBJ2-3, the full variable domain is KAGVTQTPRYLIKTRGQQVTLSCSPISGHRSVSWYQQTPGQGLQFLFEYFSETQRNKGNFPGRFSGRQFSNSRSEMNVSTLELGDSALYLCASSLSGRGSTDTQYFGPGTRLTVL.

This clonotype was seen a handful of times. The chain is built from TRBV20-1 and TRBJ1-1, with 7 nucleotides matching TRBD1. The CDR3 totals 13 residues. V dropped 3 bases and J dropped 7; count of bases not matched to a gene: 8. From germline, CDR1 is DFQATT and CDR2 SNEGSKA (reference sequence). The CDR3 coding sequence is TGCAGTGCTAGTGAGGGGGCGGGGAATGAAGCTTTCTTT. Encoded protein: CSASEGAGNEAFF.

The chain uses TRBV20-1 and TRBJ2-5, with 9 bases matching TRBD2. V was pared by 6 bases and J by 2 bases, with 7 bases of the junction left unmatched. Germline values: CDR1 DFQATT, CDR2 SNEGSKA (reference sequence). The CDR3 is 14 residues long. As DNA, the CDR3 is TGCAGTGCGGCCCTTCTAGCGGGGCAAGAGACCCAGTACTTC. The encoded protein is CSAALLAGQETQYF.

This clonotype was observed a few times. The chain carries TRBV6-2 or TRBV6-3 and TRBJ2-7; the D gene could be TRBD1 or TRBD2 (6 bases each). The germline gives CDR1 MNHEY, CDR2 SVGEGT. The CDR3 is 15 amino acids. V lost 6 bases and J 3 bases, leaving 18 bases between the germline ends. Here the CDR3 DNA reads TGTGCCAGCAGCTTACGAGGGGGGATCGGCTACGAGCAGTACTTC. Protein product: CASSLRGGIGYEQYF.

This chain connects TRBV15 to TRBJ2-1, with TRBD2 matching over 9 bases. The germline V gene has CDR1 LNHNV and CDR2 YYDKDF (reference sequence). This CDR3 is 17 amino acids long. The trim removed 5 bases at V and 0 bases at J, leaving 8 bases unmatched. CDR3 coding DNA: TGTGCCACCAGCGGATTATTACTAGCGGGCTCCTACAATGAGCAGTTCTTC. The encoded protein is CATSGLLLAGSYNEQFF.

The chain employs TRBV10-3 and TRBJ1-4; possibly TRBD1 for D (5 bases). CDR3 length: 15 amino acids. The germline V gene has CDR1 ENHRY and CDR2 SYGVKD. V gave up 4 bases and J gave up 0 bases, with 9 bases separating them. The CDR3 here is CAISGSTATNEKLFF. Here the CDR3 DNA reads TGTGCCATCAGTGGGTCGACAGCAACTAATGAAAAACTGTTTTTT.

This clonotype was counted between two and nine times. V is TRBV6-1 and J is TRBJ2-7, with D perhaps TRBD2 (6 bases). This CDR3 is built from 14 residues. Trimming cost V 4 bases and J 6 bases, with 16 bases left between them. In germline, CDR1 is MNHNS, CDR2 SASEGT. CDR3 in amino acids: CASSATSEVVEQYF. CDR3 DNA: TGTGCCAGCAGTGCGACTAGTGAGGTAGTCGAGCAGTACTTC.

This clonotype was observed a handful of times. This chain joins TRBV7-8 and TRBJ1-5, with TRBD1 matching 8 bases. The germline V gene has CDR1 SGHVS and CDR2 FQNEAQ. This CDR3 comprises 14 residues. The trim removed 5 bases at V and 7 bases at J, leaving 7 bases unmatched. CDR3 sequence: CASSTRQGRQPQHF. For the CDR3, the DNA is TGTGCCAGCAGCACCCGACAGGGGAGACAGCCCCAGCATTTT.

This clonotype was recorded a few times. J is TRBJ2-2 and V is TRBV7-8, with TRBD1 identical over 7 bases. Germline CDR1 is SGHVS and CDR2 is FQNEAQ. The CDR3 runs to 15 residues. The V segment lost 3 bases and the J segment 1 base; nucleotides outside the gene matches: 2. CDR3 coding DNA: TGTGCCAGCAGCTTCTACAGGGGGAACACCGGGGAGCTGTTTTTT. Translating it yields CASSFYRGNTGELFF.

This clonotype occurred a few times. This chain uses TRBV29-1 with TRBJ1-1; a possible D gene is TRBD1 (5 bases). V shed 2 bases and J shed 4 bases, with 11 bases lying between them. The germline CDR1 and CDR2 sequences are SQVTM and ANQGSEA. This CDR3 region has 13 residues. CDR3 region: CSVERERGTEAFF. The CDR3 DNA follows: TGCAGCGTTGAAAGGGAGAGGGGCACTGAAGCTTTCTTT.

The sample holds a few counts of this clonotype. The chain recombines TRBV25-1 with TRBJ2-7; TRBD1 matches 8 bases. Unmatched junction bases numbered 6, after V lost 2 bases and J lost 3 bases. This CDR3 has 15 residues. In germline, CDR1 is MGHDK, CDR2 SYGVNS. CDR3 nucleotide sequence: TGTGCCAGCAGTGAAAATATTGACAGGGGCTACGAGCAGTACTTC. It specifies CASSENIDRGYEQYF.

The chain carries TRBV10-3 and TRBJ1-3; D not certain. Per the germline V gene, CDR1 is ENHRY and CDR2 is SYGVKD. V was shortened by 10 bases and J by 0 bases, with 10 bases between the two germline ends. The CDR3 is 13 amino acids. As DNA, the CDR3 is TGTGCCACCCGTAGGGACTCTGGAAACACCATATATTTT. Translating it yields CATRRDSGNTIYF.

A few counts support this clonotype. The gene calls are TRBV2 and TRBJ2-7, with 9 positions matching TRBD2. The CDR3 consists of 18 residues. The germline CDR1 and CDR2 sequences are SNHLY and FYNNEI. The trim removed 7 bases at V and 4 bases at J, leaving 20 bases unmatched. Here the CDR3 reads CASTRSGTSSSLLYEQYF. CDR3 nucleotide sequence: TGTGCCAGCACCCGAAGCGGGACTAGCAGCTCTCTTCTTTACGAGCAGTACTTC.